Below are 27 T cell receptor beta chains sequenced from a single sample in a study of control samples from healthy donors and cancer patients. Sequencing used immunoSEQ multiplex PCR; TCRdb keeps in-frame clones, though not all of them. The data contain over 80,000 clones, 91% of them singletons. The sequenced sample was blood. The receptors come from a man aged 25 to 40 in good health.

The chain employs TRBV28 and TRBJ1-2, with 11 bases identical to TRBD1. Trimming at V came to 6 bases and at J to 7 bases, leaving 4 bases not matched to a gene. The CDR3 covers 13 residues. Germline CDR1 reads MDHEN; CDR2 reads SYDVKM. For the CDR3, the DNA is TGTGCCAGCAGGGCGGGACAGGGGGGTGGCTACACCTTC. It is translated as CASRAGQGGGYTF.

V gene TRBV24-1 combines with J gene TRBJ1-6; D not certain. CDR1 and CDR2 (germline): KGHDR, SFDVKD. CDR3 length equals 14 residues. Trimming removed 5 bases from V and 5 bases from J, with 9 bases in between. Here the CDR3 DNA reads TGTGCCACCAGTGGTACAGCGGATAATTCACCCCTCCACTTT. Protein: CATSGTADNSPLHF.

The genes are TRBV6-5 and TRBJ1-6, with 7 nucleotides matching TRBD1. Germline V gives CDR1 MNHEY, CDR2 SVGAGI. The J segment lost 7 bases and the V segment lost 1 base, leaving 1 base of the junction unmatched. This CDR3 contains 14 residues. The CDR3 region has the DNA TGTGCCAGCAGTTACTACAGGGGAAATTCACCCCTCCACTTT. This encodes CASSYYRGNSPLHF.

The chain is built from TRBV19 and TRBJ2-7, with 8 positions matching TRBD1. V shed 3 bases, J shed 4 bases, and the junction held 2 bases outside the gene matches. The CDR3 length is 13 residues. Germline V gene data show CDR1 as LNHDA and CDR2 as SQIVND (reference sequence). CDR3 sequence (DNA): TGTGCCAGTAGTATGGGACAGGCTTACGAGCAGTACTTC. It encodes CASSMGQAYEQYF.

The genes are TRBV3-1 (or the pseudogene TRBV3-2) and TRBJ1-1, with D tentatively TRBD1 (6 bases). The CDR3 sequence is 14 residues long. Germline assignment: CDR1 LGHDT and CDR2 YNNKEL (reference sequence). V lost 2 bases and J lost 1, with 8 bases in between. CDR3 amino acids: CASSQQGWNTEAFF. The CDR3 DNA reads TGTGCCAGCAGCCAACAGGGGTGGAACACTGAAGCTTTCTTT.

This clone was seen once. The chain recombines TRBV27 with TRBJ2-7, with a possible D match to TRBD1 (5 bases). CDR3 size: 13 residues. Looked up from germline, CDR1 is MNHEY and CDR2 is SMNVEV (reference sequence). V lost 0 bases, J lost 5 bases, and 8 bases lay in between. The CDR3 DNA is TGTGCCAGCAGTTTATCTCACAGGAACGAGCAGTACTTC. Its translation is CASSLSHRNEQYF.

The J gene is TRBJ1-3, the V gene TRBV2, with D hard to call. The CDR3 loop spans 13 amino acids. CDR1 SNHLY and CDR2 FYNNEI come from the germline V gene. Trimming removed 0 bases from V and 2 bases from J, with 2 bases in between. The CDR3 nucleotides read TGTGCCAGCAGTGAAGCGCCTGGAAACACCATATATTTT. Translating it yields CASSEAPGNTIYF. Full variable domain (outside the CDR3, taken from reference TRBV2 and TRBJ1-3): EPEVTQTPSHQVTQMGQEVILRCVPISNHLYFYWYRQILGQKVEFLVSFYNNEISEKSEIFDDQFSVERPDGSNFTLKIRSTKLEDSAMYFCASSEAPGNTIYFGEGSWLTVV.

The J gene is TRBJ2-7, the V gene TRBV3-1 (or the pseudogene TRBV3-2); D is uncertain. CDR1 and CDR2 (germline): LGHDT, YNNKEL (reference sequence). The CDR3 totals 13 residues. Trimming left V 2 bases short and J 6 bases short, with 11 bases between. The CDR3 DNA sequence: TGTGCCAGCAGCCAAAGGGCAGGCCTCGAGCAGTACTTC. Its protein product is CASSQRAGLEQYF.

The rearrangement uses TRBV28 and TRBJ1-2; no definite D call. The ends were cut back, 5 bases at V and 8 bases at J, with 18 bases in the middle. The CDR3 is made up of 14 amino acids. Germline lookup yields CDR1 MDHEN and CDR2 SYDVKM. The CDR3, as DNA: TGTGCCAGCAGTCCCTCGGGGAGAGTAGGAGGCTACACCTTC. Translated, it gives CASSPSGRVGGYTF.

The chain combines TRBV18 with TRBJ1-1, with D possibly TRBD1 on 5 matching bases. The germline V gene has CDR1 KGHSH and CDR2 LQKENI. V was cut by 1 base and J by 4 bases, with 10 bases left in between. The CDR3 consists of 14 residues. CDR3 region: CASSPQGLTTEAFF. CDR3 DNA: TGTGCCAGCTCACCACAGGGGCTGACCACTGAAGCTTTCTTT.

This clone appeared a single time. This chain joins TRBV5-1 and TRBJ1-1; 8 nucleotides align to TRBD1. Germline V gives CDR1 SGHRS, CDR2 YFSETQ. J gave up 1 base and V 4 bases, and 3 bases lay outside the gene matches. The CDR3 is 14 residues long. CDR3 nucleotides: TGCGCCAGCAGCCAACAGGGGGGGAACACTGAAGCTTTCTTT. Its protein product is CASSQQGGNTEAFF.

This chain uses TRBV24-1 with TRBJ2-1; maybe TRBD2 (6 bases). The CDR3 length is 15 residues. Germline V lookup: CDR1 KGHDR, CDR2 SFDVKD. Between the trimmed V and J ends, which lost 4 bases and 8 bases, there was a span of 17 bases. In DNA form, the CDR3 reads TGTGCCACCAGTGAGACGGGAGCGGCCAGGGATGAGCAGTTCTTC. This codes for CATSETGAARDEQFF.

The chain carries TRBV24-1 and TRBJ1-2; D is unresolved. This CDR3 spans 13 amino acids. From germline, CDR1 is KGHDR and CDR2 SFDVKD. Trimming removed 2 bases from V and 8 bases from J, with 11 bases in between. Here the CDR3 DNA reads TGTGCCACCAGTGATTCCGGGGTGCGGGGCTACACCTTC. Protein product: CATSDSGVRGYTF.

The chain employs TRBV7-2 and TRBJ1-1; maybe TRBD1 (6 bases). V dropped 5 bases and J dropped 6 bases, with 16 bases sitting between them. Germline V lookup: CDR1 SGHTA, CDR2 FQGNSA. CDR3 length: 14 amino acids. CDR3 in DNA: TGTGCCAGCAGCCACTCACGGGGGGCGGCTGAAGCTTTCTTT. Protein: CASSHSRGAAEAFF.

The CDR3 nucleotides read TGTGCCAGTGGAGTTTCGGGGGGGCCGAAACCGCAGTTCTTC. The encoded protein is CASGVSGGPKPQFF. The chain recombines TRBV19 with TRBJ2-1; 8 bases are a match to TRBD2. Germline V gene data show CDR1 as LNHDA and CDR2 as SQIVND (reference sequence). This CDR3 is 14 amino acids long. V was pared by 8 bases and J by 12 bases, with 15 bases of the junction left unmatched.

This clone was detected only a few times. The V gene is TRBV28, the J gene TRBJ1-6, with 12 positions matching TRBD1. After removal of 3 bases from V and 12 bases from J, the junction contained 9 bases not matched to a gene. The CDR3 is 16 residues long. The germline gives CDR1 MDHEN, CDR2 SYDVKM. This CDR3 reads CASSFPVGTGGVPLHF. CDR3 coding DNA: TGTGCCAGCAGTTTCCCAGTAGGGACAGGGGGCGTACCCCTCCACTTT. Supplemented by reference TRBV28 and TRBJ1-6, the full variable domain reads DVKVTQSSRYLVKRTGEKVFLECVQDMDHENMFWYRQDPGLGLRLIYFSYDVKMKEKGDIPEGYSVSREKKERFSLILESASTNQTSMYLCASSFPVGTGGVPLHFGNGTRLTVT.

The chain combines TRBV14 with TRBJ2-2; D uncertain. The V and J ends lost 6 bases and 1 base respectively, with 9 bases between them. CDR3 size: 14 residues. Germline assignment: CDR1 SGHDN and CDR2 FVKESK. CDR3 loop: CASSYYRNTGELFF. In nucleotides, the CDR3 is TGTGCCAGCAGTTACTACAGGAACACCGGGGAGCTGTTTTTT.

The CDR3 protein is CASSRTSGGAGADTQYF. CDR3 DNA sequence: TGCGCCAGCAGCCGGACTAGCGGGGGGGCCGGGGCAGATACGCAGTATTTT. This chain joins TRBV4-1 and TRBJ2-3; 15 bases match TRBD2. Germline V gene sequence: CDR1 MGHRA, CDR2 YSYEKL. Trimming cost V 4 bases and J 4 bases; bases outside gene matches: 6. CDR3 size: 17 residues.

V gene TRBV7-9 combines with J gene TRBJ1-5, with 8 positions matching TRBD1. This CDR3 has 15 residues. CDR1 is SEHNR and CDR2 is FQNEAQ in the germline V gene (reference sequence). J gave up 5 bases and V 5 bases, and 8 bases lay outside the gene matches. CDR3 sequence (DNA): TGTGCCAGCAGCCCTGGACAGGGTGGAGATCAGCCCCAGCATTTT. It yields the protein CASSPGQGGDQPQHF. The whole variable domain, filled in from reference TRBV7-9 and TRBJ1-5, reads DTGVSQNPRHKITKRGQNVTFRCDPISEHNRLYWYRQTLGQGPEFLTYFQNEAQLEKSRLLSDRFSAERPKGSFSTLEIQRTEQGDSAMYLCASSPGQGGDQPQHFGDGTRLSIL.

The chain couples TRBV11-1 to TRBJ2-5; TRBD1 might be the D (6 bases). V was cut by 1 base and J by 8 bases, with 17 bases left in between. The CDR3 length is 15 residues. CDR1 and CDR2 (germline): SGHAT, FQDESV (reference sequence). The CDR3 region is CASSLGARDTNTQYF. The CDR3 DNA reads as TGTGCCAGCAGCTTAGGTGCCCGGGACACCAACACCCAGTACTTC.

As regards this clone: The germline gene is not matched at one end of the junction; a read error may be the cause. The gene calls are TRBV24-1 and TRBJ1-2, with a weak D call TRBD1 (6 bases). This CDR3 comprises 10 residues. From germline, CDR1 is KGHDR and CDR2 SFDVKD. In DNA form, the CDR3 reads TGTGCCCCCAGGGGAAATGGCTACACCTTC. The encoded protein is CAPRGNGYTF.

The rearrangement joins TRBV24-1 to TRBJ2-3, with D possibly TRBD1 on 5 matching bases. This CDR3 region has 14 residues. The ends were cut back, 4 bases at V and 5 bases at J, with 12 bases in the middle. Per germline, CDR1 KGHDR and CDR2 SFDVKD. CDR3 in amino acids: CATSDPDTGDTQYF. In DNA form, the CDR3 reads TGTGCCACCAGTGACCCGGACACAGGAGATACGCAGTATTTT.

CDR3 in amino acids: CASSPGSTYGYTF. DNA for the CDR3: TGTGCCAGTAGTCCCGGATCCACCTACGGCTACACCTTC. V usage is TRBV19 and J usage is TRBJ1-2; unclear D gene. V lost 5 bases and J lost 8, with 15 bases in between. Germline loops: CDR1 LNHDA, CDR2 SQIVND (reference sequence). This CDR3 region has 13 residues.

This clone was counted a single time. V gene TRBV6-6 combines with J gene TRBJ2-2; 9 bases match TRBD1. The V segment lost 8 bases and the J segment 4 bases; nucleotides outside the gene matches: 8. This CDR3 is 15 amino acids long. In germline, CDR1 is MNHNY, CDR2 SVGAGI (reference sequence). The CDR3 DNA sequence: TGTGCCAGCTTCCCAAGGACAGGGGCCACCGGGGAGCTGTTTTTT. This codes for CASFPRTGATGELFF.

CDR3 in DNA: TGCGCCAGCAGCTTGTGGGGGGGCACAGATACGCAGTATTTT. This translates into CASSLWGGTDTQYF. The V call is TRBV5-1, the J call TRBJ2-3; tentative D call: TRBD2 (6 bases). The V end was cut by 1 base, the J end by 1 base, with 7 bases between. CDR1 is SGHRS, CDR2 YFSETQ, per germline. The CDR3 contains 14 residues. The complete variable domain, with remaining parts taken from reference TRBV5-1 and TRBJ2-3, reads KAGVTQTPRYLIKTRGQQVTLSCSPISGHRSVSWYQQTPGQGLQFLFEYFSETQRNKGNFPGRFSGRQFSNSRSEMNVSTLELGDSALYLCASSLWGGTDTQYFGPGTRLTVL.

A single count supports this clone. The chain employs TRBV27 and TRBJ1-1, with TRBD1 identical over 7 bases. J lost 1 base, V lost 5 bases, and 4 bases had no gene match. CDR1 and CDR2 (germline): MNHEY, SMNVEV (reference sequence). The CDR3 is 14 amino acids. CDR3 sequence (DNA): TGTGCCAGCAGTCCCGGGACAGAGAACACTGAAGCTTTCTTT. This codes for CASSPGTENTEAFF.

The chain is built from TRBV9 and TRBJ1-5; D remains ambiguous. Deletions cut 0 bases from V and 0 bases from J, with 7 bases between. From germline, CDR1 is SGDLS and CDR2 YYNGEE. The CDR3 totals 15 residues. CDR3 nucleotide sequence: TGTGCCAGCAGCGTAGACGGGGTTAGCAATCAGCCCCAGCATTTT. Its translation is CASSVDGVSNQPQHF.